The clone carrying this TCR beta chain was counted only a few times. Time point specified: persistent/refractory GD, antithyroid drugs over 5 years with positive TRAb. PBMC RNA served as the TCR library source. The data originate from a study of regulatory T cells in long-lasting Graves disease. Investigators prepared the TCR beta libraries by applying iRepertoire HTBI primers and Arm-PCR of CDR3 regions. Per the original data handling: Identified across the samples were over 50 TRBV segments and approximately 14 TRBJ segments. TCRdb passed the multiplex PCR reads through MiXCR, listing each CDR3 protein once. The V and J calls were not made by the authors but by TCRdb's processing. The table records roughly 700,000 distinct CDR3 sequences, about 32% of them present only once. With 1 base removed from V and 0 bases from J, the gap between germline ends came to 7 bases. Germline CDR1 reads SGHAT; CDR2 reads FQNNGV. This CDR3 contains 15 residues.

The sequenced sample was peripheral blood mononuclear cells (PBMCs), obtained when the disease was refractory, from a patient treated with antithyroid drugs. This sequence originates from a female donor with Graves disease. This rearrangement joins TRBV11-2 to TRBJ1-5; D gene ambiguous. CDR3: CASSLGSVSNQPQHF. The CDR3 bases are TGTGCCAGCAGCTTAGGAAGCGTTAGCAATCAGCCCCAGCATTTT.